This entry lists 24 T cell receptor beta chains sequenced from one sample in a study of OX40 agonist ivuxolimab in advanced cancers. The protocol was immunoSEQ multiplex PCR, while the TCRdb copy is restricted to in-frame clones and leaves out a portion. The sample contains fewer than 85,000 clones, about nine tenths of which appear only once. The sample here was CD4+ or CD8+ T cells sorted from blood, taken in a trial of the OX40 agonist ivuxolimab. These receptors were collected from an adult with an advanced solid tumor such as melanoma, head and neck, liver or kidney cancer.

CDR3 coding DNA: TGTGCCAGTAGTGGAACCCTAGAGACTGAAGCTTTCTTT. Its protein is CASSGTLETEAFF. The V gene is TRBV19, the J gene TRBJ1-1; D is unresolved. Germline values: CDR1 LNHDA, CDR2 SQIVND (reference sequence). The CDR3 length is 13 residues. V was shortened by 5 bases and J by 5 bases, with 12 bases between the two germline ends.

The table lists this clone with a count of one. The genes are TRBV7-7 and TRBJ2-7; maybe TRBD1 (5 bases). This CDR3 spans 14 amino acids. Germline V gives CDR1 SSHAT, CDR2 FNYEAQ (reference sequence). V lost 5 bases and J lost 3, with 14 bases in between. In DNA, the CDR3 is TGTGCCAGCAGCCCGATAGGGGATTTCTACGAGCAGTACTTC. Translated: CASSPIGDFYEQYF.

The chain joins TRBV5-1 to TRBJ2-5, with TRBD1 matching over 7 bases. The CDR3 has 15 amino acids. CDR1 is SGHRS and CDR2 is YFSETQ in the germline V gene. V was clipped by 7 bases and J by 2 bases; unmatched bases: 11. CDR3 region: CASRVEGAFQETQYF. The CDR3 DNA is TGCGCCAGCCGGGTCGAGGGGGCCTTTCAAGAGACCCAGTACTTC.

The chain carries TRBV29-1 and TRBJ2-3; perhaps TRBD1 as D (5 bases). The CDR3 is 13 residues long. CDR1 SQVTM and CDR2 ANQGSEA come from the germline V gene. V was pared by 4 bases and J by 1 base, with 9 bases between. In DNA, the CDR3 is TGCAGCGTTGGGGGCGGTGGCACAGATACGCAGTATTTT. It codes for CSVGGGGTDTQYF.

The chain employs TRBV18 and TRBJ1-2; a possible D gene is TRBD1 (5 bases). The CDR3 sequence is 18 residues long. The ends were cut back, 3 bases at V and 0 bases at J, with 20 bases in the middle. Germline-derived CDR1 and CDR2 are KGHSH and LQKENI. The DNA of the CDR3 is TGTGCCAGCTCACCCCAGGACACCGTCCTTAATGCTAACTATGGCTACACCTTC. Residues: CASSPQDTVLNANYGYTF.

This chain uses TRBV5-1 with TRBJ2-1; 10 bases fit TRBD1. V gave up 5 bases and J gave up 6 bases; unmatched junction bases: 11. The CDR3 extends over 16 amino acids. Per germline, CDR1 SGHRS and CDR2 YFSETQ. CDR3 amino acids: CASSRTGGVLFNEQFF. CDR3 coding DNA: TGCGCCAGCAGTCGGACAGGGGGTGTGTTATTCAATGAGCAGTTCTTC. Based on the CDR3 plus reference TRBV5-1 and TRBJ2-1, the full variable domain is KAGVTQTPRYLIKTRGQQVTLSCSPISGHRSVSWYQQTPGQGLQFLFEYFSETQRNKGNFPGRFSGRQFSNSRSEMNVSTLELGDSALYLCASSRTGGVLFNEQFFGPGTRLTVL.

This sequence joins TRBV5-6 and TRBJ1-1; D not certain. V dropped 4 bases and J dropped 10 bases, with 14 bases sitting between them. Germline assignment: CDR1 SGHDT and CDR2 YYEEEE. CDR3 length equals 12 residues. The CDR3: CASSPSPGRAFF. The CDR3 DNA sequence: TGTGCCAGCAGCCCCTCGCCGGGGAGAGCTTTCTTT.

This clone has more than one count but fewer than ten. CDR3 in amino acids: CASSSDTGIAGNTIYF. The CDR3 bases are TGTGCCAGCAGCTCGGATACAGGGATTGCTGGAAACACCATATATTTT. This chain links TRBV5-6 with TRBJ1-3; D might be TRBD1 (6 bases). The CDR3 consists of 16 residues. CDR1 and CDR2 from the germline V gene are SGHDT and YYEEEE. The ends were cut back, 3 bases at V and 2 bases at J, with 15 bases in the middle.

The chain carries TRBV4-1 and TRBJ2-1; D call uncertain. The germline V and J ends were trimmed by 5 bases and 2 bases, with 7 bases remaining between them. Germline CDR1 is MGHRA and CDR2 is YSYEKL. The CDR3 extends over 13 amino acids. The CDR3 coding sequence is TGCGCCAGCAGCACTTTACCCTACAATGAGCAGTTCTTC. This translates into CASSTLPYNEQFF.

The chain has TRBV25-1 and TRBJ1-6; no reliable D call. Germline CDR1 and CDR2: MGHDK and SYGVNS. Trimming cost V 10 bases and J 6 bases, with 16 bases left between them. CDR3 length: 14 residues. This chain's CDR3 is CATKQDPFNSPLHF. Here the CDR3 DNA reads TGTGCCACTAAGCAGGATCCCTTTAATTCACCCCTCCACTTT.

V is TRBV6-1 and J is TRBJ1-2, with TRBD1 matching over 8 bases. CDR3 length: 14 amino acids. V dropped 8 bases and J dropped 4; count of bases not matched to a gene: 9. In germline, CDR1 is MNHNS, CDR2 SASEGT. The chain's CDR3 is CASGTGLLLYGYTF. In DNA, the CDR3 is TGTGCCAGCGGGACAGGTCTTCTCCTCTATGGCTACACCTTC.

This chain uses TRBV7-8 with TRBJ2-5; 7 nucleotides agree with TRBD2. The CDR3 has 16 amino acids. CDR1 is SGHVS, CDR2 FQNEAQ, per germline. Losses at the gene ends were 3 bases for V and 2 bases for J; bases not matched to a gene: 9. CDR3 in amino acids: CASSFWIAGGQETQYF. The CDR3 DNA follows: TGTGCCAGCAGCTTCTGGATAGCGGGCGGGCAAGAGACCCAGTACTTC.

The chain recombines TRBV6-4 with TRBJ2-3, with D perhaps matching TRBD2 (5 bases). Germline V gene data show CDR1 as MRHNA and CDR2 as SNTAGT. The CDR3 consists of 17 residues. Trimming took off 4 bases at V and 2 bases at J, with 19 bases between the two ends. This CDR3 is CASSGELALSSTDTQYF. The CDR3 nucleotides are TGTGCCAGCAGTGGGGAGTTAGCGCTCTCCTCCACAGATACGCAGTATTTT.

The chain carries TRBV11-2 and TRBJ2-7; the D is unclear. The germline V gene encodes CDR1 SGHAT and CDR2 FQNNGV. The CDR3 is 12 amino acids. V was cut by 7 bases and J by 6 bases, with 13 bases left in between. In DNA, the CDR3 is TGTGCCAGCACTCCTCTCAAGGGCGAGCAGTACTTC. This encodes CASTPLKGEQYF.

The DNA for the CDR3 is TGTGCCAGCAGTTTGAAAGAGACCCAGTACTTC. This gives the protein CASSLKETQYF. This chain connects TRBV28 to TRBJ2-5, with D unclear. The CDR3 length is 11 residues. CDR1 and CDR2 (germline): MDHEN, SYDVKM. Between the trimmed V and J ends, which lost 3 bases and 3 bases, there was a span of 2 bases.

V and J are TRBV2 and TRBJ1-4, with D maybe TRBD1 (6 bases). The CDR3 is 17 residues long. V dropped 6 bases and J dropped 2 bases, with 19 bases sitting between them. Germline V CDR1 and CDR2: SNHLY, FYNNEI. The CDR3 DNA is TGTGCCAGCAGCCGACAGGTGTCCGACGCGACTAATGAAAAACTGTTTTTT. Protein sequence: CASSRQVSDATNEKLFF.

This rearrangement joins TRBV4-1 to TRBJ2-1, with D possibly TRBD2 on 5 matching bases. The CDR3 is 13 amino acids. V lost 4 bases and J lost 9, with 13 bases in between. Germline V lookup: CDR1 MGHRA, CDR2 YSYEKL. CDR3 in amino acids: CASSPSARVEQFF. CDR3 nucleotides: TGCGCCAGCAGCCCCTCGGCGCGGGTTGAGCAGTTCTTC.

The chain uses TRBV19 and TRBJ2-2; D is ambiguous. V was trimmed by 6 bases and J by 2 bases, leaving 7 bases between them. The CDR3 runs 13 residues. CDR1 is LNHDA, CDR2 SQIVND, per germline (reference sequence). CDR3 nucleotide sequence: TGTGCCAGTAGGTGGTTAAACACCGGGGAGCTGTTTTTT. The encoded protein is CASRWLNTGELFF. Full variable domain (outside the CDR3, taken from reference TRBV19 and TRBJ2-2): DGGITQSPKYLFRKEGQNVTLSCEQNLNHDAMYWYRQDPGQGLRLIYYSQIVNDFQKGDIAEGYSVSREKKESFPLTVTSAQKNPTAFYLCASRWLNTGELFFGEGSRLTVL.

The chain employs TRBV28 and TRBJ1-5; perhaps TRBD1 as D (6 bases). V was clipped by 5 bases and J by 5 bases, with 16 bases between them. This CDR3 is 15 amino acids long. Germline CDR1 reads MDHEN; CDR2 reads SYDVKM. CDR3: CASSPTGGAYQPQHF. The CDR3 nucleotides read TGTGCCAGCAGTCCCACCGGGGGGGCCTATCAGCCCCAGCATTTT.

V is TRBV5-6 and J is TRBJ1-5; no clear D gene. Per the germline V gene, CDR1 is SGHDT and CDR2 is YYEEEE. V gave up 3 bases and J gave up 4 bases, with 8 bases separating them. This CDR3 region has 13 residues. This CDR3 is CASSSAGNQPQHF. Written as DNA, the CDR3 is TGTGCCAGCAGCTCGGCGGGAAATCAGCCCCAGCATTTT.

The chain joins TRBV15 to TRBJ2-3, with TRBD2 matching over 11 bases. The germline V gene has CDR1 LNHNV and CDR2 YYDKDF (reference sequence). Germline trimming cut 0 bases from V and 6 bases from J; bases unmatched to any gene: 11. This CDR3 region has 18 residues. This CDR3 is CATSRDGFSGRAADTQYF. The CDR3, as DNA: TGTGCCACCAGCAGAGATGGATTTAGCGGGAGGGCCGCGGATACGCAGTATTTT.

The V gene is TRBV30, the J gene TRBJ2-1; D not certain. V was trimmed by 1 base and J by 7 bases, leaving 8 bases between them. Germline V gene data show CDR1 as GTSNPN and CDR2 as SVGIG (reference sequence). This CDR3 comprises 12 residues. The CDR3 sequence is CAWSGLINEQFF. The CDR3 DNA is TGTGCCTGGAGTGGCCTCATTAATGAGCAGTTCTTC.

This sequence joins TRBV18 and TRBJ2-7; D is possibly TRBD2 (5 bases). V shed 2 bases and J shed 0 bases, with 5 bases lying between them. Germline V gene lookup returns CDR1 KGHSH and CDR2 LQKENI. This CDR3 is 13 amino acids long. Here the CDR3 reads CASSPTSSYEQYF. CDR3 in DNA: TGTGCCAGCTCACCAACTAGCTCCTACGAGCAGTACTTC.

The genes are TRBV5-1 and TRBJ2-1, with TRBD2 matching 8 bases. The germline gives CDR1 SGHRS, CDR2 YFSETQ. This CDR3 is 16 amino acids long. Germline trimming cut 0 bases from V and 4 bases from J; bases unmatched to any gene: 6. This chain's CDR3 is CASSLGGGTFYNEQFF. The CDR3 region has the DNA TGCGCCAGCAGCTTGGGCGGGGGGACCTTTTACAATGAGCAGTTCTTC.